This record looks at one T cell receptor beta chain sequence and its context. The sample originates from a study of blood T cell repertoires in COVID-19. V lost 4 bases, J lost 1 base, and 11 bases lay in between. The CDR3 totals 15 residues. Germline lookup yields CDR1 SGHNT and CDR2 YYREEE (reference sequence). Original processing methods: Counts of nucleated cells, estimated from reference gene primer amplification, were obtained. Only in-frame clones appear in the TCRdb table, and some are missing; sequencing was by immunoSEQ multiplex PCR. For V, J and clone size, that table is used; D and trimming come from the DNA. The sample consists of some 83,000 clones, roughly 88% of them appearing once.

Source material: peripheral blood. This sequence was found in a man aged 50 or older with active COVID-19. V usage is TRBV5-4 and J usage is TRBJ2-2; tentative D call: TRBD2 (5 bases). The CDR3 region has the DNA TGTGCCAGCAGCCTGATTGCGGGGAACACCGGGGAGCTGTTTTTT. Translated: CASSLIAGNTGELFF.